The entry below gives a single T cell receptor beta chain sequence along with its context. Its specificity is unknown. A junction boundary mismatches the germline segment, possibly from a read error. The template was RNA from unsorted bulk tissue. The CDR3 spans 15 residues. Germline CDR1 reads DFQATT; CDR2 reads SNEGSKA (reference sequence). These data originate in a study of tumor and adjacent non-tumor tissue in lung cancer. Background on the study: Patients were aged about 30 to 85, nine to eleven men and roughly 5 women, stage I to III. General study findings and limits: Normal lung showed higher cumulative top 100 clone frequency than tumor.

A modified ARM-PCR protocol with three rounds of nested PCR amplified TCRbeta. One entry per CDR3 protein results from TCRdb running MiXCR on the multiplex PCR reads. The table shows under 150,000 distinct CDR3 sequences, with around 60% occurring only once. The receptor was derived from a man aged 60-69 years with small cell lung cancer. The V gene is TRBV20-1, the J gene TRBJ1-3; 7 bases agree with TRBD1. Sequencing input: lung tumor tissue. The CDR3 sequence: CSARDAGTAGNTICF. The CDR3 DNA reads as TGCAGTGCCAGAGATGCCGGGACAGCTGGAAACACCATATGTTTT.